This T cell receptor beta chain was captured in a study of blood T cell repertoires in COVID-19. This CDR3 is built from 14 residues. CDR1 and CDR2 (germline): LGHNA, YSLEER. Trimming stripped 0 bases from V and 7 bases from J, with 12 bases between. Using immunoSEQ multiplex PCR, the repertoire was profiled, and TCRdb retains in-frame clones only, with some absent. Of about 260,000 clones in the sample, approximately 85% were seen once. This TCR came from a human donor in a cohort sampled during active COVID-19. V and J are TRBV4-3 and TRBJ1-1; D is unclear. Sequences were obtained from peripheral blood. For the CDR3, the DNA is TGCGCCAGCAGCCAAGATCTGTTAGGACTTGAAGCTTTCTTT. It yields the protein CASSQDLLGLEAFF.